These 6 T cell receptor beta chains came from one sample sequenced in a study of regulatory T cells in long-lasting Graves disease. According to the study, TCR beta libraries were built with iRepertoire HTBI primers and CDR3-region Arm-PCR. In TCRdb, the multiplex PCR reads were re-called with MiXCR into one record per CDR3 protein. The sample shows over 500,000 distinct CDR3 sequences, about 15% of them seen only once. Time point here: newly diagnosed GD, antithyroid drugs for less than 3 months. From RNA extracted from PBMCs, the TCR library was made. These data also featured in a second study, about T cells in Graves' hyperthyroidism and ophthalmopathy.

The sequences come from peripheral blood mononuclear cells (PBMCs), collected at new diagnosis, from a patient treated with antithyroid drugs. These receptors originate from a woman aged 30 to 39 with Graves disease.

The V gene is TRBV4-1, the J gene TRBJ2-7; D gene unclear. The CDR3 is 15 amino acids. Trimming shortened V by 0 bases and J by 2 bases, and 11 bases separated the two germline ends. The germline gives CDR1 MGHRA, CDR2 YSYEKL. The CDR3 nucleotides are TGCGCCAGCAGCCAAGATACGGCGGCCCCCTACGAGCAGTACTTC. It is translated as CASSQDTAAPYEQYF.

This clonotype was counted many times. This chain joins TRBV5-5 and TRBJ2-2; no firm D call. The germline V and J ends were trimmed by 4 bases and 8 bases, with 9 bases remaining between them. The CDR3 is made up of 12 amino acids. CDR1 SGHKS and CDR2 YYEKEE come from the germline V gene (reference sequence). This CDR3 is CASSVFGGELFF. CDR3 DNA sequence: TGTGCCAGCAGCGTTTTCGGGGGGGAGCTGTTTTTT.

This clonotype has a count of ten or more. The chain employs TRBV29-1 and TRBJ2-1; 14 bases line up with TRBD2. Looked up from germline, CDR1 is SQVTM and CDR2 is ANQGSEA. The CDR3 consists of 16 residues. The trim removed 6 bases at V and 0 bases at J, leaving 4 bases unmatched. The CDR3 reads CSVAGTSGSSYNEQFF. CDR3 in DNA: TGCAGCGTAGCAGGGACTAGCGGGAGCTCCTACAATGAGCAGTTCTTC.

A note on this clonotype: This may be a read error: a much more frequent sequence differs by one nucleotide. V gene TRBV30 combines with J gene TRBJ1-1; the D is unclear. Per germline, CDR1 GTSNPN and CDR2 SVGIG (reference sequence). Trimming took off 4 bases at V and 3 bases at J, with 12 bases between the two ends. This CDR3 comprises 13 residues. DNA of the CDR3: TGTGCCTGGACCGCGAGGGCACACACTGAAGCTTTCTTT. Protein: CAWTARAHTEAFF.

In its sample, this clonotype was seen a few times. This chain uses TRBV6-2 or TRBV6-3 with TRBJ2-5; D is perhaps TRBD1 (6 bases). CDR1 and CDR2 (germline): MNHEY, SVGEGT. The V gene lost 7 bases and the J gene lost 2 bases, with 11 bases spanning the gap. This CDR3 has 13 amino acids. The chain's CDR3 is CASKQGRQETQYF. The DNA for the CDR3 is TGTGCCAGCAAACAGGGAAGACAAGAGACCCAGTACTTC.

The V gene is TRBV5-1, the J gene TRBJ1-4; 7 bases fit TRBD1. Germline loops: CDR1 SGHRS, CDR2 YFSETQ. The V segment lost 0 bases and the J segment 8 bases; nucleotides outside the gene matches: 7. The CDR3 extends over 15 amino acids. The CDR3 region is CASSLGEGAGEKLFF. CDR3 nucleotides: TGCGCCAGCAGCTTGGGTGAGGGGGCAGGAGAAAAACTGTTTTTT.